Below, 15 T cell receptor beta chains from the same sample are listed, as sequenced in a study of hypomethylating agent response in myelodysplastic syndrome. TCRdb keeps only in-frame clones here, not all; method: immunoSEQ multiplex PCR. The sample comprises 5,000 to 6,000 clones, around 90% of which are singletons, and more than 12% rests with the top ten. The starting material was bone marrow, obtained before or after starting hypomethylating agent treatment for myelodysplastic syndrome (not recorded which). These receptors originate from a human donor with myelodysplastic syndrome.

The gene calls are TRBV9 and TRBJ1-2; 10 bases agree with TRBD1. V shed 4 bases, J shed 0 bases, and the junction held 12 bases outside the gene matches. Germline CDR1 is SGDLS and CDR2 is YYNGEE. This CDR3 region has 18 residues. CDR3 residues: CASSSDPGQGLPNYGYTF. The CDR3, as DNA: TGTGCCAGCAGCTCGGATCCGGGACAGGGGCTTCCTAACTATGGCTACACCTTC. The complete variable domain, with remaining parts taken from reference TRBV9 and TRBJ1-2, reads DSGVTQTPKHLITATGQRVTLRCSPRSGDLSVYWYQQSLDQGLQFLIQYYNGEERAKGNILERFSAQQFPDLHSELNLSSLELGDSALYFCASSSDPGQGLPNYGYTFGSGTRLTVV.

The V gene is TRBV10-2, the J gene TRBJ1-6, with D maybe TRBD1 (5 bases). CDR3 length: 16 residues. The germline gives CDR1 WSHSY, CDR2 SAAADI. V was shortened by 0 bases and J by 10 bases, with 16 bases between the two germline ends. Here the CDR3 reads CASSESGGSHGSPLHF. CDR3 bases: TGCGCCAGCAGTGAGTCGGGGGGGTCCCATGGGTCACCCCTCCACTTT.

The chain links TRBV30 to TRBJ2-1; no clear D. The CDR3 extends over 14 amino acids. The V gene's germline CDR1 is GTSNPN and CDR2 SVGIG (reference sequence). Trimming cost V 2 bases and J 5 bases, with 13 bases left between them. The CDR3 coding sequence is TGTGCCTGGAGTCCTTCCCCGGCGGACAATGAGCAGTTCTTC. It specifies CAWSPSPADNEQFF.

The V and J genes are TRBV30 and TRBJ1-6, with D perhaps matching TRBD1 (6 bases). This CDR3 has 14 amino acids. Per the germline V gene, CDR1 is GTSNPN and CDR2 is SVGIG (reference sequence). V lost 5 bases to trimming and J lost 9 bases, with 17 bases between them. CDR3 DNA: TGTGCCTGGTCCTCCGGTGCCAGGGGTTCACCCCTCCACTTT. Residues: CAWSSGARGSPLHF.

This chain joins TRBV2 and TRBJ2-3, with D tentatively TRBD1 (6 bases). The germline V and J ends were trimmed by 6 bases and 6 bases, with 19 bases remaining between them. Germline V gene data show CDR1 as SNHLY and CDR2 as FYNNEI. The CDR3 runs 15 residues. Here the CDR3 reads CASRLSGVPEDTQYF. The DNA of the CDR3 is TGTGCCAGCAGACTCTCAGGGGTCCCCGAGGATACGCAGTATTTT.

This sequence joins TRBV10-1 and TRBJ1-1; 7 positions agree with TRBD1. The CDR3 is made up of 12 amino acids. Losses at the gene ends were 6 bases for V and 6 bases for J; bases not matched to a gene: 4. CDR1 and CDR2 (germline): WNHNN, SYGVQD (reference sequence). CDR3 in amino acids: CASSGQGAEAFF. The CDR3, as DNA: TGCGCCAGCAGCGGTCAGGGGGCTGAAGCTTTCTTT.

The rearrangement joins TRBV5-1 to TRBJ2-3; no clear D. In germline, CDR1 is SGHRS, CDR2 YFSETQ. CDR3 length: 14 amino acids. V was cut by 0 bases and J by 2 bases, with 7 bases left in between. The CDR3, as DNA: TGCGCCAGCAGCTTGGGACTGAACACAGATACGCAGTATTTT. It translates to CASSLGLNTDTQYF.

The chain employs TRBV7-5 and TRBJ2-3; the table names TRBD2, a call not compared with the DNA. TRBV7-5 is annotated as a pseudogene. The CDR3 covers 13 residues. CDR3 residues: CARSSNSTDTQYF. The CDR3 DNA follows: TGTGCCAGAAGCTCTAACAGCACAGATACGCAGTATTTT.

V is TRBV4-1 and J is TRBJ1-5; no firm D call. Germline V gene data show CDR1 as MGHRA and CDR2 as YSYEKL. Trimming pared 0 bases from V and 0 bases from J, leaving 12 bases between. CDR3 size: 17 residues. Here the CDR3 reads CASSQEAEDYSNQPQHF. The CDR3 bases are TGCGCCAGCAGCCAAGAGGCTGAAGATTATAGCAATCAGCCCCAGCATTTT.

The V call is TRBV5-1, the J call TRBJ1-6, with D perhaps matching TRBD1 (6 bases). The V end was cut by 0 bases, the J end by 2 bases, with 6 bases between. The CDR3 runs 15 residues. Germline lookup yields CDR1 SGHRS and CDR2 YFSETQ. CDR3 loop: CASSLGQAYNSPLHF. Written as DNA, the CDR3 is TGCGCCAGCAGCTTGGGACAGGCCTATAATTCACCCCTCCACTTT.

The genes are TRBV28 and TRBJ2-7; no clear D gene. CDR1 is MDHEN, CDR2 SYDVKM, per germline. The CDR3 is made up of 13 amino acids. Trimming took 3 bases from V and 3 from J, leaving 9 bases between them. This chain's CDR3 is CASSFMGNYEQYV. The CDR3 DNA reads TGTGCCAGCAGTTTTATGGGCAACTACGAGCAGTACGTC.

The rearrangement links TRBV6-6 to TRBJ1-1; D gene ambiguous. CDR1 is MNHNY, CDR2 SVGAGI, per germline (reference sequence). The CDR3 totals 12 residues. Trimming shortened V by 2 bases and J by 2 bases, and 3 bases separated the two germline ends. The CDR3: CASSYPNTEAFF. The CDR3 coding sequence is TGTGCCAGCAGTTACCCCAACACTGAAGCTTTCTTT.

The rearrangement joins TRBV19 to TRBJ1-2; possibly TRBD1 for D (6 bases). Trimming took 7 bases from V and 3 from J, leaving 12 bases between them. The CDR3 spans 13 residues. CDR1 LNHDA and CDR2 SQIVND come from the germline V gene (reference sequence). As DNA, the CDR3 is TGTGCCAGTATTGGGGGGCCTTACTATGGCTACACCTTC. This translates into CASIGGPYYGYTF.

The CDR3, as DNA: TGTGCCAGCAGCGCCGGGACAGGGGGTCACTATGGCTACACCTTC. Its protein product is CASSAGTGGHYGYTF. This chain joins TRBV9 and TRBJ1-2; 11 bases map to TRBD1. The germline gives CDR1 SGDLS, CDR2 YYNGEE. V was pared by 3 bases and J by 3 bases, with 4 bases of the junction left unmatched. The CDR3 runs to 15 residues.

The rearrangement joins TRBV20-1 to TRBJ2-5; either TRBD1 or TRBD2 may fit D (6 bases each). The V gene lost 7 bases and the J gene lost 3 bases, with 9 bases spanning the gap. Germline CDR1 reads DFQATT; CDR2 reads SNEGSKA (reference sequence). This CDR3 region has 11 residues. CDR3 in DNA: TGCAGTGGGGGGGCGGAAGAGACCCAGTACTTC. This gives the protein CSGGAEETQYF.